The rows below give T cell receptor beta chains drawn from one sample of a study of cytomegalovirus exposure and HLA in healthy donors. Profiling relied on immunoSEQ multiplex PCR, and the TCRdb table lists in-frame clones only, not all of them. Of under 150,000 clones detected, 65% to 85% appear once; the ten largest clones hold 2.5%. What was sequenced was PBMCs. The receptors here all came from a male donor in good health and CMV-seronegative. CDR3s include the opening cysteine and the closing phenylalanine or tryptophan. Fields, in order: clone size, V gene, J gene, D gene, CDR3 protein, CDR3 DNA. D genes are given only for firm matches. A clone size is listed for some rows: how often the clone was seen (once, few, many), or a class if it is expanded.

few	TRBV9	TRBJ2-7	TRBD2	CASSPQAGASYEQYF	TGTGCCAGCAGCCCCCAGGCGGGAGCGTCCTACGAGCAGTACTTC
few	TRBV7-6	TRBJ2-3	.	CASSLTPGQGVGTDTQYF	TGTGCCAGCAGCTTAACTCCGGGCCAAGGGGTCGGCACAGATACGCAGTATTTT
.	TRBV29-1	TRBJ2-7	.	CSALSGTSSYEQYF	TGCAGCGCACTGTCCGGGACTTCCTCCTACGAGCAGTACTTC
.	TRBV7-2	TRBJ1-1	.	CASSLLYVNTEAFF	TGTGCCAGCAGCTTATTGTATGTCAACACTGAAGCTTTCTTT
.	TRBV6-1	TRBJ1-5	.	CASRPDRHSNQPQHF	TGTGCCAGCAGGCCCGACAGACATAGCAATCAGCCCCAGCATTTT
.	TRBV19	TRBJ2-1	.	CASSIWGGQNNEQFF	TGTGCCAGTAGTATTTGGGGAGGACAAAACAATGAGCAGTTCTTC
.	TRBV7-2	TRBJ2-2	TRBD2	CASSLSGTSGRFGTGELFF	TGTGCCAGCAGCCTTTCCGGGACTAGCGGGAGATTCGGCACCGGGGAGCTGTTTTTT
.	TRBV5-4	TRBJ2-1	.	CASSLTQSYEQFF	TGTGCCAGCAGCTTGACCCAGTCCTATGAGCAGTTCTTC
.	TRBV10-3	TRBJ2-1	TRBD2	CVTWGGSYNEQFF	TGTGTCACGTGGGGGGGCTCCTACAATGAGCAGTTCTTC
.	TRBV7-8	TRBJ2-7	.	CASSFPGLHYEQYF	TGTGCCAGCAGCTTTCCGGGACTGCACTACGAGCAGTACTTC
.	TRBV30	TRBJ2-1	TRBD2	CAWSGSGSVNEQFF	TGTGCCTGGAGTGGTAGCGGGAGTGTCAATGAGCAGTTCTTC
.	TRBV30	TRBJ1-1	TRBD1	CAWSIGTGGAGTEAFF	TGTGCCTGGAGTATCGGGACAGGGGGCGCGGGGACTGAAGCTTTCTTT
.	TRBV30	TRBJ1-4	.	CAWAVGGAGEKLFF	TGTGCCTGGGCGGTAGGGGGGGCAGGTGAAAAACTGTTTTTT
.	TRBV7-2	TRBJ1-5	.	CASSLTGFGQPQHF	TGTGCCAGCAGCCTAACAGGGTTCGGTCAGCCCCAGCATTTT
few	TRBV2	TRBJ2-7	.	CASTVDGHNYEQYF	TGTGCCAGCACAGTCGATGGGCACAACTACGAGCAGTACTTC
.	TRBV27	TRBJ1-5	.	CASSLSPYSNQPQHF	TGTGCCAGCAGTTTATCCCCCTATAGCAATCAGCCCCAGCATTTT